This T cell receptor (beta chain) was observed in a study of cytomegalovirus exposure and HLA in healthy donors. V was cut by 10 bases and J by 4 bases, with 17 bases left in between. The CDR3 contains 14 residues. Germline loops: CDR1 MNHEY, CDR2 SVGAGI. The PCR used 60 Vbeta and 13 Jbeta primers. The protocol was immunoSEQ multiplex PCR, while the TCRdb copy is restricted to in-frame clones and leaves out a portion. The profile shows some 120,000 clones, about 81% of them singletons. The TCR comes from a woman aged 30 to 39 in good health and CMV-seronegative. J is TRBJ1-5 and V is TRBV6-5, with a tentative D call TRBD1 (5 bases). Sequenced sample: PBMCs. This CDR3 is CATGGAGPNQPQHF. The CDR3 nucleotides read TGTGCCACCGGAGGAGCGGGGCCAAATCAGCCCCAGCATTTT.